This entry features one T cell receptor (beta chain) sequence. Its cognate antigen is unknown. The hyperthyroidism was newly diagnosed and had lasted under 2 months; the patients were aged 18 to 65. The data stem from a study of T cells in Graves' hyperthyroidism and ophthalmopathy. Study-wide findings and caveats: Among thyroid clonotypes expanded above 0.001, most also appeared in blood.

In germline, CDR1 is DFQATT, CDR2 SNEGSKA (reference sequence). The CDR3 has 14 amino acids. V lost 5 bases and J lost 3, with 17 bases in between. Researchers took RNA transcripts and amplified the TCR beta CDR3 regions from them. First-round RT-PCR targeting the TCR CDR3 was performed with the HTBI primer set. TCRdb reanalysed the multiplex PCR reads using MiXCR and keeps one entry per CDR3 protein. The sample holds 530,000 or so distinct CDR3 sequences, about half seen once. The rearrangement uses TRBV20-1 and TRBJ2-7, with a tentative D call TRBD1 (6 bases). The sample consisted of peripheral blood or thyroid tissue (not recorded which). This sequence was found in a woman aged 18-29 years with Graves' hyperthyroidism. Here the CDR3 reads CSARQDLKGYEQYF. For the CDR3, the DNA is TGCAGTGCTCGACAGGATCTCAAAGGCTACGAGCAGTACTTC.